The clone carrying this T cell receptor beta chain was found many times. CDR1 and CDR2 from the germline V gene are SGHRS and YFSETQ. The CDR3 is made up of 16 amino acids. V lost 0 bases and J lost 6; bases outside the gene matches: 3. Original analysis: Counts of nucleated cells, estimated from reference gene primer amplification, were obtained. Data came from immunoSEQ multiplex PCR; TCRdb stores just in-frame clones and leaves some out. The D gene and trimming were derived from the DNA, and the V and J assignments and clone size from that table. The table records about 320,000 clones, approximately 88% of them present only once. Seattle cases were enrolled at active infection and followed longitudinally. The sample originates from a study of blood T cell repertoires in COVID-19. Study summary: Collection of acute and convalescent COVID-19 samples took place in the United States, Italy and Spain.

The TCR was taken from a woman in her twenties or thirties with COVID-19, enrolled during active disease. Material: peripheral blood. The chain is built from TRBV5-1 and TRBJ2-2; the match to TRBD1 covers 12 bases. Here the CDR3 reads CASSLEGQGAPGELFF. The CDR3 bases are TGCGCCAGCAGCTTGGAGGGACAGGGGGCTCCCGGGGAGCTGTTTTTT.